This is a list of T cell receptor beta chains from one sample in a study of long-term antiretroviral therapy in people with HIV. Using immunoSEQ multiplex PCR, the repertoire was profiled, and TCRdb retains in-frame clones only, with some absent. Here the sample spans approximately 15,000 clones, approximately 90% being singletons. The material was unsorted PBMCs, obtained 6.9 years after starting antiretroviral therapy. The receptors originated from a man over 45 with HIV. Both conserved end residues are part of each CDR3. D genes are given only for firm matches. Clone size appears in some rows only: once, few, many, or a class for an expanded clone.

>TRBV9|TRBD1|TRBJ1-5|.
TGTGCCAGCAGCAGAGGGGACAGCGGGAATCAGCCCCAGCATTTT
CASSRGDSGNQPQHF
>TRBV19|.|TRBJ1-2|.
TGTGCCAGTAGTATAGATACGGGGACCTCTGGCTACACCTTC
CASSIDTGTSGYTF
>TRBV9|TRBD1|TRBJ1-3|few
TGTGCCAGCAGCGACGGGACAGCTACTACCATATATTTT
CASSDGTATTIYF
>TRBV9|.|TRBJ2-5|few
TGTGCCAGCAGCGTAGGGGGTAGTCTAAGGGAGACCCAGTACTTC
CASSVGGSLRETQYF
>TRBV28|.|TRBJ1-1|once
TGTGCCAGCAGTTTGACTATCACTGAAGCTTTCTTT
CASSLTITEAFF
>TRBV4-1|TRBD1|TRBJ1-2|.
TGCGCCAGCAGCCAAGAGGGACAGACTAACTATGGCTACACCTTC
CASSQEGQTNYGYTF
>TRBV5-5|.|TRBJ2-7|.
TGTGCCAGCAGCTCCCCCTCCTACGAGCAGTACTTC
CASSSPSYEQYF
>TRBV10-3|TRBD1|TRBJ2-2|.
TGTGCCATCAGTGAGGGTGGACAGGGGGCGAACACCGGGGAGCTGTTTTTT
CAISEGGQGANTGELFF
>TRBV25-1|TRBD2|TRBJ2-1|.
TGTGCCAGCAGCGTAACTAGCGGGAGATCGCGAAGTAATGAGCAGTTCTTC
CASSVTSGRSRSNEQFF
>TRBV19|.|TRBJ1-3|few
TGTGCCAGTAGTTCCACTCGTGGAAACACCATATATTTT
CASSSTRGNTIYF
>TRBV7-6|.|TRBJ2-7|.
TGTGCCAGCAGCTTAGCGCGAGGTTACGAGCAGTACTTC
CASSLARGYEQYF
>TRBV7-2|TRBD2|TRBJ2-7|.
TGTGCCAGCAGCTCGAGACTAGCGGGAGAGTCCTACGAGCAGTACTTC
CASSSRLAGESYEQYF
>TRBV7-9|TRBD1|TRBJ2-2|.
TGTGCCAGCAGAGGAAACAGGGGGCGAGCCCCCGGGGAGCTGTTTTTT
CASRGNRGRAPGELFF
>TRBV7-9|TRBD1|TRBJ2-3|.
TGTGCCAGCAGCTCATGGGGGTCCCGACAGGGTCAGAGCACAGATACGCAGTATTTT
CASSSWGSRQGQSTDTQYF
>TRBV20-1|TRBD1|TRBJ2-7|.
TGCAGTGGTGCAGGGGGTGGTGAGCAGTACTTC
CSGAGGGEQYF
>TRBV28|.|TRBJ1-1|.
TGTGCCAGCAGGGGGGTAATAATGAACACTGAAGCTTTCTTT
CASRGVIMNTEAFF
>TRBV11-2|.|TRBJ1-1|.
TGTGCCAGCAGTCCCAAGGACCTTCACACTGAAGCTTTCTTT
CASSPKDLHTEAFF
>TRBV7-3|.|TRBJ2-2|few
TGTGCCAGCAGCTTAAATACTGGCTACACCGGGGAGCTGTTTTTT
CASSLNTGYTGELFF
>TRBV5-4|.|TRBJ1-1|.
TGTGCCAGCAGCTTTTCCAACACTGAAGCTTTCTTT
CASSFSNTEAFF
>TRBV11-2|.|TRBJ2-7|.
TGTGCCAGCAGCTTAGGGGACAACATCTACGAGCAGTACTTC
CASSLGDNIYEQYF
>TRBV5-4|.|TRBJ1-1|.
TGTGCCAGCATGGTAGGGGGAGGCACTGAAGCTTTCTTT
CASMVGGGTEAFF
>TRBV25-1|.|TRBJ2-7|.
TGTGCCAGCAGTGGGGGAGGGGGAAACGCGGGGGTCTTATACGAGCAGTACTTC
CASSGGGGNAGVLYEQYF
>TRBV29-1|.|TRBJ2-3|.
TGCAGCGTTGACGTCAAAACGCAGTATTTT
CSVDVKTQYF
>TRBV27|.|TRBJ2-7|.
TGTGCCAGCAAGGGGACCTCAAGATCCTACGAGCAGTACTTC
CASKGTSRSYEQYF
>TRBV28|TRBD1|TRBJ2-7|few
TGTGCCAGCCGGGACAGGGGTTCCTACGAGCAGTACTTC
CASRDRGSYEQYF
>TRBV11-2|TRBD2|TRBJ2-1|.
TGTGCCAGCAGCTTAGATTTCGCGGGAGGGCCTCTTCTTGAGCAGTTCTTC
CASSLDFAGGPLLEQFF
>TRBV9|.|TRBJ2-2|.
TGTGCCAGCAGCTTAACGGGAGTTACCGGGGAGCTGTTTTTT
CASSLTGVTGELFF
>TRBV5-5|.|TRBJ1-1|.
TGTGCCAGCAGCCCCATGGGGGGATACACTGAAGCTTTCTTT
CASSPMGGYTEAFF
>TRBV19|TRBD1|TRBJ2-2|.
TGTGCCAGTAGTTCTCAGGGGGCAGTTATCACCGGGGAGCTGTTTTTT
CASSSQGAVITGELFF
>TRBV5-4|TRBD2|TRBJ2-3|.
TGTGCCAGCAGCTTGATACCGGGACTAGCGGGAGATAGACAGTATTTT
CASSLIPGLAGDRQYF
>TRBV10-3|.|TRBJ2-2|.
TGTGCCATCAGTGAGTCAACCCCTGCCGCCGGGGAGCTGTTTTTT
CAISESTPAAGELFF
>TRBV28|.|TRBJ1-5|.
TGTGCCAGCAGCTTGAATCAGCCCCAGCATTTT
CASSLNQPQHF
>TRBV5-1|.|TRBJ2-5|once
TGCGCCAGCAGCCCACAGAGATACCCAGAGACCCAGTACTTC
CASSPQRYPETQYF
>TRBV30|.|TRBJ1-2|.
TGTGCCATAATGGGGGGTTTATATGGCTACACCTTC
CAIMGGLYGYTF
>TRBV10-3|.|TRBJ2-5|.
TGTGCCATCGGAAGGAACCAAGAGACCCAGTACTTC
CAIGRNQETQYF
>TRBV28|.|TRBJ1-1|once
TGTGCCAGCAGTGTTAGGGCCCTTACTGAAGCTTTCTTT
CASSVRALTEAFF
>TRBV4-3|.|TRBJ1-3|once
TGCGCCAGCAGCCAAGGGCGGGGGCCGGGAAACACCATATATTTT
CASSQGRGPGNTIYF
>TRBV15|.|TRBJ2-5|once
TGTGCCACCAGCAGAGATGGGATAAGAGAGACCCAGTACTTC
CATSRDGIRETQYF
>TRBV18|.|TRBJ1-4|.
TGTGCCAGCTCACCGCTAACACCAACTAATGAAAAACTGTTTTTT
CASSPLTPTNEKLFF
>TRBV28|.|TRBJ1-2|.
TGTGCCAGCAGTTTACTCATCTTGCAGGGACGATCGTATGGCTACACCTTC
CASSLLILQGRSYGYTF
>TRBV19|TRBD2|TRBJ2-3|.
TGTGCCAGTACTAGCGGAAGGTATCCAGATACGCAGTATTTT
CASTSGRYPDTQYF
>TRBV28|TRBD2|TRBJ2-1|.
TGTGCCAGCAGGCGAAAAAGAGCGGGAGGAGGGAATGAGCAGTTCTTC
CASRRKRAGGGNEQFF
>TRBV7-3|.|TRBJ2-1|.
TGTGCCAGCAGCTCCGATCTGTATGAGCAGTTCTTC
CASSSDLYEQFF
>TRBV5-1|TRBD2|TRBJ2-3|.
TGCGCCAGCAGCTTGGCGGGAGGGTACACAGATACGCAGTATTTT
CASSLAGGYTDTQYF
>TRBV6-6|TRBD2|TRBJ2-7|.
TGTGCCAGCAAACCGGGACTAGCGGTCGAGCAGTACTTC
CASKPGLAVEQYF